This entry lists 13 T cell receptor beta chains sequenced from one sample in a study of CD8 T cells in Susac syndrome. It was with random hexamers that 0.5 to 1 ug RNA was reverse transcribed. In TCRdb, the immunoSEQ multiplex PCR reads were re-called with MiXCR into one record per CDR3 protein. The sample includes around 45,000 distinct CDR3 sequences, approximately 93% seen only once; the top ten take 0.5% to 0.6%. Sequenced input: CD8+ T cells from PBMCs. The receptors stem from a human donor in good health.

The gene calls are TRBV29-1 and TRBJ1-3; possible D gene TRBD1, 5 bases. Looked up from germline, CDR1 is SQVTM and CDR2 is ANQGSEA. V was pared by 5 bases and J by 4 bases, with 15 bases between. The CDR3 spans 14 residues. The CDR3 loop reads CSVSTGTAGNTIYF. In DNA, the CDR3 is TGCAGCGTTAGTACTGGGACGGCAGGAAACACCATATATTTT.

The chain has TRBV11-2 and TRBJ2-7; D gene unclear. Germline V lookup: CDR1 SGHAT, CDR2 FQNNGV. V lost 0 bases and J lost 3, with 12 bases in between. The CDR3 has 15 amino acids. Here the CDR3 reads CASSLDLGTSYEQYF. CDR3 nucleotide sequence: TGTGCCAGCAGCTTAGATTTGGGCACGAGCTACGAGCAGTACTTC. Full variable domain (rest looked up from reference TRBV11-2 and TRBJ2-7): EAGVAQSPRYKIIEKRQSVAFWCNPISGHATLYWYQQILGQGPKLLIQFQNNGVVDDSQLPKDRFSAERLKGVDSTLKIQPAKLEDSAVYLCASSLDLGTSYEQYFGPGTRLTVT.

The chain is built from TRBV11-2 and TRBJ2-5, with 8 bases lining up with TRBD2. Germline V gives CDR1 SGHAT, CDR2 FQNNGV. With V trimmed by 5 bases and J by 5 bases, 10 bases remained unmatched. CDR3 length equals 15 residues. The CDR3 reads CASSNQRELEETQYF. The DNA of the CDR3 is TGTGCCAGCAGCAACCAGCGGGAGTTGGAGGAGACCCAGTACTTC.

The CDR3 region is CSAPDLGKAFF. DNA for the CDR3: TGCAGTGCTCCAGACCTGGGGAAAGCTTTCTTT. The chain employs TRBV20-1 and TRBJ1-1; no clear D gene. Trimming took off 5 bases at V and 9 bases at J, with 13 bases between the two ends. Germline V CDR1 and CDR2: DFQATT, SNEGSKA (reference sequence). This CDR3 region has 11 residues.

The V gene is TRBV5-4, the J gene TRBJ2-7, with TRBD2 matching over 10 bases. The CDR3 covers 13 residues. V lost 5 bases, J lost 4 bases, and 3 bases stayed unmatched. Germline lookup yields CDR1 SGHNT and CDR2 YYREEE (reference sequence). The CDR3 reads CASSPTSGYEQYF. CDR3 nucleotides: TGTGCCAGCAGTCCGACTAGCGGGTACGAGCAGTACTTC.

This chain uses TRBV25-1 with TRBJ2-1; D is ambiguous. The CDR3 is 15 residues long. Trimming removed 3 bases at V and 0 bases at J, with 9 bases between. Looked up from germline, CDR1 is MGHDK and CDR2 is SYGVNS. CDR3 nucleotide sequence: TGTGCCAGCAGTGAGGACGCTAGCTCCTACAATGAGCAGTTCTTC. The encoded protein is CASSEDASSYNEQFF.

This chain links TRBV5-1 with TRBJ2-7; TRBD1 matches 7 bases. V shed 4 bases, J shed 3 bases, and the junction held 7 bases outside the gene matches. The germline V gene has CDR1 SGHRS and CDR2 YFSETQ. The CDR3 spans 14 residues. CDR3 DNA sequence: TGCGCCAGCAGCCCCGAGACAGGGCACTACGAGCAGTACTTC. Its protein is CASSPETGHYEQYF.

The CDR3 sequence is CASSGGGGWDEQYF. The CDR3 nucleotides read TGTGCCAGCAGTGGCGGTGGGGGCTGGGACGAGCAGTACTTC. The J gene is TRBJ2-7, the V gene TRBV6-1, with D tentatively TRBD1 (6 bases). V was cut by 4 bases and J by 5 bases, with 15 bases left in between. The germline CDR1 and CDR2 sequences are MNHNS and SASEGT. The CDR3 contains 14 residues.

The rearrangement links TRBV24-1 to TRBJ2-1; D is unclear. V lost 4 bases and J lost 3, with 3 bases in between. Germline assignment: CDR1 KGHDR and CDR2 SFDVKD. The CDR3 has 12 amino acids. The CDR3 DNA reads TGTGCCACCAGTGACGGCTACAATGAGCAGTTCTTC. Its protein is CATSDGYNEQFF.

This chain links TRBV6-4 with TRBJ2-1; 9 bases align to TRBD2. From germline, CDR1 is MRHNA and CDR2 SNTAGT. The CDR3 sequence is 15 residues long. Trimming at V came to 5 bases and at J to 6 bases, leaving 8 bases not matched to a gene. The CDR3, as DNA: TGTGCCAGCAGTCCCGTAGCGGGAGAAGGCAATGAGCAGTTCTTC. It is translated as CASSPVAGEGNEQFF.

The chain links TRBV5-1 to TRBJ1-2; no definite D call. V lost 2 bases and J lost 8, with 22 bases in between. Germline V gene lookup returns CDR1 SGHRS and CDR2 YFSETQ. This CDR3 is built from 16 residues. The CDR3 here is CASSFSLGRPEEGYTF. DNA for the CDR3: TGCGCCAGCAGCTTTTCCCTCGGACGGCCGGAGGAGGGCTACACCTTC.

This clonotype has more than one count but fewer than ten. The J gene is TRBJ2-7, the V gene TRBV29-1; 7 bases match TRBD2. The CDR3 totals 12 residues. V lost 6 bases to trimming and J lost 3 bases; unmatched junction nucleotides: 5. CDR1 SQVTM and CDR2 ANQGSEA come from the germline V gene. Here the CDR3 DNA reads TGCAGCGTCCTCCCGGGAGGCTACGAGCAGTACTTC. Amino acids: CSVLPGGYEQYF.

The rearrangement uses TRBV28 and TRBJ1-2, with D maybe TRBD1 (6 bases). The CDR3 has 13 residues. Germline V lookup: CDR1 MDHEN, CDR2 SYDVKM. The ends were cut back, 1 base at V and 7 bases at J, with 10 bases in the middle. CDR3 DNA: TGTGCCAGCAGTTTATATGAGACAGGTGGCTACACCTTC. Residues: CASSLYETGGYTF.